Here is one T cell receptor (beta chain) with its context. Its antigen is unknown. The sample contains more than one DNA sequence encoding this CDR3. Trimming left V 3 bases short and J 0 bases short, with 6 bases between. The length of the CDR3 is 13 residues. CDR1 and CDR2 from the germline V gene are SGHDT and YYEEEE. Terminally differentiated effector memory CD45RA+ cells were excluded by CCR7 positive selection of CD45RO-negative cells. Every donor was a Caucasian adult from Nashville, Tennessee. Libraries were prepared by immunoSEQ multiplex PCR; TCRdb keeps only in-frame clonotypes and omits some of them. The repertoire holds around 1.9 million clones, with about 92% as singletons. The source of the sample is a study of shared clonotypes between healthy human individuals. For the study at large: Used for every donor were three CD4 naive, three CD4 memory, two CD8 naive and one CD8 memory plate.

Study observations and caveats: Several donors held about 4.5% of naive CD4 clonotypes in common.

This receptor was taken from a man in his late teens or twenties in good health. Some clones in this sample may be carry-over from other donors' samples. The chain links TRBV5-6 to TRBJ1-1; D is uncertain. Input material: naive CD8+ T cells from PBMCs. The CDR3 coding sequence is TGTGCCAGCAGCTCGAACTTGAACACTGAAGCTTTCTTT. This gives the protein CASSSNLNTEAFF. Looking up the rest from reference TRBV5-6 and TRBJ1-1 gives the full variable domain: DAGVTQSPTHLIKTRGQQVTLRCSPKSGHDTVSWYQQALGQGPQFIFQYYEEEERQRGNFPDRFSGHQFPNYSSELNVNALLLGDSALYLCASSSNLNTEAFFGQGTRLTVV.